The 31 T cell receptor beta chains listed next were all sequenced from one sample in a study of blood T cell repertoires in COVID-19. Sequencing used immunoSEQ multiplex PCR; TCRdb keeps in-frame clones, though not all of them. The profile shows some 140,000 clones, roughly 86% of them singletons. The sample taken for sequencing was peripheral blood. These receptors originate from a woman aged 45-65 years who had recovered from COVID-19.

This chain connects TRBV30 to TRBJ2-1, with D uncertain. The CDR3 runs to 12 residues. The germline gives CDR1 GTSNPN, CDR2 SVGIG (reference sequence). V was trimmed by 1 base and J by 3 bases, leaving 4 bases between them. The CDR3 reads CAWSAYYNEQFF. The CDR3 nucleotides read TGTGCCTGGAGTGCCTACTACAATGAGCAGTTCTTC.

The chain combines TRBV15 with TRBJ2-7; D is possibly TRBD2 (5 bases). This CDR3 is 14 amino acids long. The V gene lost 0 bases and the J gene lost 0 bases, with 6 bases spanning the gap. CDR1 is LNHNV and CDR2 is YYDKDF in the germline V gene (reference sequence). The DNA for the CDR3 is TGTGCCACCAGCAGAGACGGGGTCTCCTACGAGCAGTACTTC. Amino acid sequence: CATSRDGVSYEQYF. Using reference TRBV15 and TRBJ2-7 for the parts outside the CDR3, the full variable domain is DAMVIQNPRYQVTQFGKPVTLSCSQTLNHNVMYWYQQKSSQAPKLLFHYYDKDFNNEADTPDNFQSRRPNTSFCFLDIRSPGLGDTAMYLCATSRDGVSYEQYFGPGTRLTVT.

The chain links TRBV29-1 to TRBJ1-2, with D tentatively TRBD1 (6 bases). The CDR3 runs to 12 residues. Germline assignment: CDR1 SQVTM and CDR2 ANQGSEA. V dropped 6 bases and J dropped 2 bases, with 10 bases sitting between them. This chain's CDR3 is CSVKDSNYGYTF. The CDR3, as DNA: TGCAGCGTCAAGGACAGCAACTATGGCTACACCTTC.

The chain employs TRBV3-1 (or the pseudogene TRBV3-2) and TRBJ2-5; 7 bases fit TRBD2. The junction had 5 bases not matched to a gene; V was cut back by 10 bases and J by 3 bases. CDR1 and CDR2 from the germline V gene are LGHDT and YNNKEL (reference sequence). The CDR3 sequence is 12 residues long. The CDR3 reads CATALAEETQYF. The CDR3 coding sequence is TGTGCCACTGCCCTAGCGGAAGAGACCCAGTACTTC.

This rearrangement joins TRBV28 to TRBJ2-5; TRBD2 agrees at 9 bases. V shed 3 bases, J shed 4 bases, and the junction held 3 bases outside the gene matches. The CDR3 has 14 residues. From germline, CDR1 is MDHEN and CDR2 SYDVKM. CDR3 DNA sequence: TGTGCCAGCAGTTTGGCGGGAGGGCTAGAGACCCAGTACTTC. Translating it yields CASSLAGGLETQYF.

The rearrangement joins TRBV6-6 to TRBJ2-1; 9 bases are shared with TRBD2. Germline assignment: CDR1 MNHNY and CDR2 SVGAGI (reference sequence). J lost 10 bases, V lost 0 bases, and 10 bases had no gene match. The CDR3 is made up of 16 amino acids. CDR3 region: CASSYSLLGGGDEQFF. The CDR3 DNA reads TGTGCCAGCAGTTACTCGTTATTGGGCGGGGGGGACGAGCAGTTCTTC.

V and J are TRBV30 and TRBJ1-5, with D perhaps TRBD1 (6 bases). The CDR3 runs 15 residues. Trimming removed 3 bases from V and 0 bases from J, with 12 bases in between. The germline CDR1 and CDR2 sequences are GTSNPN and SVGIG (reference sequence). The CDR3 reads CAWRDSQGSNQPQHF. The CDR3 nucleotides are TGTGCCTGGAGGGACTCACAGGGTAGCAATCAGCCCCAGCATTTT.

The rearrangement joins TRBV9 to TRBJ1-1, with TRBD1 as a possible D gene (5 bases). The CDR3 extends over 14 amino acids. Between the trimmed V and J ends, which lost 0 bases and 11 bases, there was a span of 17 bases. Germline V lookup: CDR1 SGDLS, CDR2 YYNGEE. The CDR3 DNA reads as TGTGCCAGCAGCGTAGGACCCGGCAGGGAAGACGCTTTCTTT. This gives the protein CASSVGPGREDAFF.

The chain combines TRBV20-1 with TRBJ1-2, with no clear D. Trimming shortened V by 3 bases and J by 4 bases, and 12 bases separated the two germline ends. Germline V lookup: CDR1 DFQATT, CDR2 SNEGSKA (reference sequence). The CDR3 length is 13 residues. CDR3 amino acids: CSASDTTRYGYTF. The CDR3 bases are TGCAGTGCTAGTGACACTACCCGCTATGGCTACACCTTC.

The J gene is TRBJ2-7, the V gene TRBV9; 11 bases line up with TRBD2. V lost 0 bases to trimming and J lost 6 bases; unmatched junction nucleotides: 5. This CDR3 has 15 residues. The germline V gene has CDR1 SGDLS and CDR2 YYNGEE. The DNA for the CDR3 is TGTGCCAGCAGCGTAGAGGGGACTAGCGGTCGCGAGCAGTACTTC. Translating gives CASSVEGTSGREQYF.

The chain links TRBV7-9 to TRBJ1-6; 9 bases are shared with TRBD1. The CDR3 consists of 15 residues. The V gene end was trimmed by 5 bases and the J gene end by 6 bases; junction bases not matched to a gene: 5. CDR1 is SEHNR, CDR2 FQNEAQ, per germline (reference sequence). In DNA, the CDR3 is TGTGCCAGCAGCCAAGGGACAGGGAGTAATTCACCCCTCCACTTT. It yields the protein CASSQGTGSNSPLHF.

This chain uses TRBV19 with TRBJ1-6; D remains ambiguous. The CDR3 has 14 amino acids. The germline V gene has CDR1 LNHDA and CDR2 SQIVND (reference sequence). Deletions cut 2 bases from V and 6 bases from J, with 8 bases between. In nucleotides, the CDR3 is TGTGCCAGTAGTATAACTAATCCTAATTCACCCCTCCACTTT. Amino acids: CASSITNPNSPLHF.

V usage is TRBV5-1 and J usage is TRBJ2-5; D perhaps matches TRBD2 (6 bases). The CDR3 sequence is 14 residues long. The germline V gene has CDR1 SGHRS and CDR2 YFSETQ. Trimming pared 4 bases from V and 2 bases from J, leaving 12 bases between. CDR3 amino acids: CASSPGTFQETQYF. CDR3 sequence (DNA): TGCGCCAGCAGCCCCGGGACTTTTCAAGAGACCCAGTACTTC.

The chain joins TRBV10-3 to TRBJ2-7; 7 nucleotides agree with TRBD2. The V segment lost 7 bases and the J segment 7 bases; nucleotides outside the gene matches: 13. Per the germline V gene, CDR1 is ENHRY and CDR2 is SYGVKD. This CDR3 is 14 amino acids long. CDR3 DNA: TGTGCCATCAATTCGGCGGGAGAAGGAGGGGAGCAGTACTTC. This encodes CAINSAGEGGEQYF.

The chain links TRBV30 to TRBJ1-1; no reliable D call. The germline V and J ends were trimmed by 3 bases and 1 base, with 15 bases remaining between them. CDR3 size: 15 residues. Germline CDR1 and CDR2: GTSNPN and SVGIG (reference sequence). The chain's CDR3 is CAWSRGGLRNTEAFF. Here the CDR3 DNA reads TGTGCCTGGAGCCGCGGCGGATTAAGGAACACTGAAGCTTTCTTT. Filled out from reference TRBV30 and TRBJ1-1, the complete variable domain reads SQTIHQWPATLVQPVGSPLSLECTVEGTSNPNLYWYRQAAGRGLQLLFYSVGIGQISSEVPQNLSASRPQDRQFILSSKKLLLSDSGFYLCAWSRGGLRNTEAFFGQGTRLTVV.

V usage is TRBV6-2 or TRBV6-3 and J usage is TRBJ2-3, with TRBD2 matching over 10 bases. The germline CDR1 and CDR2 sequences are MNHEY and SVGEGT. V shed 5 bases, J shed 6 bases, and the junction held 11 bases outside the gene matches. The CDR3 extends over 16 amino acids. The CDR3, as DNA: TGTGCCAGCAGTCTCCTAGCGGGAGCCCTAGGGGATACGCAGTATTTT. Protein product: CASSLLAGALGDTQYF.

The CDR3 DNA reads as TGTGCCAGCAGCAAGACTCCTTTCTCCAACTACGAGCAGTACTTC. This encodes CASSKTPFSNYEQYF. The V gene is TRBV7-8, the J gene TRBJ2-7; D unclear. Trimming took off 5 bases at V and 3 bases at J, with 17 bases between the two ends. Germline CDR1 reads SGHVS; CDR2 reads FQNEAQ. The CDR3 contains 15 residues. Supplemented by reference TRBV7-8 and TRBJ2-7, the full variable domain reads GAGVSQSPRYKVAKRGQDVALRCDPISGHVSLFWYQQALGQGPEFLTYFQNEAQLDKSGLPSDRFFAERPEGSVSTLKIQRTQQEDSAVYLCASSKTPFSNYEQYFGPGTRLTVT.

The chain has TRBV5-1 and TRBJ1-1; no clear D. V shed 5 bases and J shed 4 bases, with 18 bases lying between them. The CDR3 length is 15 residues. The germline V gene has CDR1 SGHRS and CDR2 YFSETQ. Here the CDR3 DNA reads TGCGCCAGCAGTGTGAATATTGCCGGCGGCACTGAAGCTTTCTTT. Residues: CASSVNIAGGTEAFF.

This clone has just one count. V and J are TRBV20-1 and TRBJ2-1; D possibly corresponds to TRBD1 (5 bases). V lost 3 bases and J lost 5, with 5 bases in between. The germline gives CDR1 DFQATT, CDR2 SNEGSKA (reference sequence). The CDR3 loop spans 11 amino acids. CDR3 sequence: CSARDNNEQFF. The CDR3 region has the DNA TGCAGTGCTAGGGACAACAATGAGCAGTTCTTC.

This clone has only one observation. The chain couples TRBV7-9 to TRBJ2-3; D is possibly TRBD1 (6 bases). The germline gives CDR1 SEHNR, CDR2 FQNEAQ (reference sequence). The length of the CDR3 is 16 residues. Trimming removed 1 base from V and 2 bases from J, with 13 bases in between. The CDR3 sequence: CASSLGTGQDTDTQYF. The CDR3 bases are TGTGCCAGCAGCTTAGGTACAGGGCAAGACACAGATACGCAGTATTTT.

This chain connects TRBV2 to TRBJ2-1; perhaps TRBD2 as D (5 bases). Germline V lookup: CDR1 SNHLY, CDR2 FYNNEI. This CDR3 is 14 amino acids long. Trimming stripped 3 bases from V and 1 base from J, with 7 bases between. CDR3 protein: CASSDEGSYNEQFF. The CDR3 nucleotides are TGTGCCAGCAGTGATGAGGGATCCTACAATGAGCAGTTCTTC. The variable domain in full, with the rest retrieved from reference TRBV2 and TRBJ2-1, is EPEVTQTPSHQVTQMGQEVILRCVPISNHLYFYWYRQILGQKVEFLVSFYNNEISEKSEIFDDQFSVERPDGSNFTLKIRSTKLEDSAMYFCASSDEGSYNEQFFGPGTRLTVL.

The chain couples TRBV11-2 to TRBJ1-2; maybe TRBD1 (5 bases). Per germline, CDR1 SGHAT and CDR2 FQNNGV. The V end lost 4 bases, the J end lost 4 bases, and 10 bases lay between the germline ends. This CDR3 is built from 13 residues. The CDR3 protein is CASSSTDSYGYTF. The CDR3 DNA reads TGTGCCAGCAGCTCTACCGACAGCTATGGCTACACCTTC.

The chain is built from TRBV11-3 and TRBJ2-1, with 8 nucleotides matching TRBD2. The J segment lost 4 bases and the V segment lost 5 bases, leaving 10 bases of the junction unmatched. This CDR3 region has 16 residues. CDR1 is SGHNT and CDR2 is YENEEA in the germline V gene. Written as DNA, the CDR3 is TGTGCCAGCAGCCCCGGGTTAGCGGGACGTTACAATGAGCAGTTCTTC. It is translated as CASSPGLAGRYNEQFF.

The chain is built from TRBV3-1 (or the pseudogene TRBV3-2) and TRBJ2-1, with D uncertain. The CDR3 is 13 amino acids. V gave up 2 bases and J gave up 9 bases, with 11 bases separating them. Germline-derived CDR1 and CDR2 are LGHDT and YNNKEL (reference sequence). The CDR3 protein is CASSQRWAIEQFF. The CDR3 region has the DNA TGTGCCAGCAGCCAAAGATGGGCTATTGAGCAGTTCTTC.

This clone was seen just once. This chain's CDR3 is CASSESGRLEYEQYF. CDR3 coding DNA: TGTGCCAGCAGTGAATCAGGGCGGTTGGAGTACGAGCAGTACTTC. J is TRBJ2-7 and V is TRBV2; D is perhaps TRBD1 (5 bases). This CDR3 has 15 residues. Germline V gene sequence: CDR1 SNHLY, CDR2 FYNNEI. With 2 bases removed from V and 4 bases from J, the gap between germline ends came to 15 bases.

V usage is TRBV7-8 and J usage is TRBJ1-1; TRBD1 is a possible D gene (5 bases). V was cut by 1 base and J by 2 bases, with 14 bases left in between. The CDR3 runs to 16 residues. Germline loops: CDR1 SGHVS, CDR2 FQNEAQ. This CDR3 reads CASSLGTTGTNTEAFF. The DNA for the CDR3 is TGTGCCAGCAGCTTAGGGACAACAGGTACCAACACTGAAGCTTTCTTT.

The chain recombines TRBV14 with TRBJ2-7, with 7 bases lining up with TRBD1. Per germline, CDR1 SGHDN and CDR2 FVKESK. Unmatched junction bases numbered 14, after V lost 5 bases and J lost 4 bases. The CDR3 length is 16 residues. CDR3 sequence reads: CASSFTTQQGPYEQYF. The CDR3 coding sequence is TGTGCCAGCAGCTTTACCACCCAACAGGGGCCGTACGAGCAGTACTTC.

The chain recombines TRBV19 with TRBJ1-1; 10 nucleotides line up with TRBD1. This CDR3 has 17 residues. CDR1 and CDR2 (germline): LNHDA, SQIVND (reference sequence). V was clipped by 5 bases and J by 0 bases; unmatched bases: 9. The CDR3: CASSLRQGARLNTEAFF. CDR3 in DNA: TGTGCCAGTAGTCTACGACAGGGGGCGAGGTTGAACACTGAAGCTTTCTTT.

The chain has TRBV5-1 and TRBJ2-1; 11 bases map to TRBD2. This CDR3 region has 16 residues. CDR1 is SGHRS, CDR2 YFSETQ, per germline. Germline trimming cut 4 bases from V and 9 bases from J; bases unmatched to any gene: 12. CDR3 loop: CASSRLLAGGPGEQFF. Written as DNA, the CDR3 is TGCGCCAGCAGCCGTCTTTTAGCGGGAGGGCCGGGTGAGCAGTTCTTC.

V gene TRBV11-1 combines with J gene TRBJ2-5, with D possibly being TRBD1 (5 bases). CDR1 is SGHAT, CDR2 FQDESV, per germline (reference sequence). This CDR3 contains 16 residues. The V gene lost 2 bases and the J gene lost 4 bases, with 17 bases spanning the gap. This CDR3 is CASSLKSRGLVETQYF. Written as DNA, the CDR3 is TGTGCCAGCAGCTTAAAGAGTAGGGGTTTAGTAGAGACCCAGTACTTC.

The rearrangement joins TRBV5-1 to TRBJ2-7, with 7 bases lining up with TRBD1. J was trimmed by 2 bases and V by 3 bases; bases with no gene match: 2. Germline assignment: CDR1 SGHRS and CDR2 YFSETQ. The CDR3 is 13 amino acids. CDR3 DNA: TGCGCCAGCAGCTACGGACAGGCCTACGAGCAGTACTTC. This gives the protein CASSYGQAYEQYF.